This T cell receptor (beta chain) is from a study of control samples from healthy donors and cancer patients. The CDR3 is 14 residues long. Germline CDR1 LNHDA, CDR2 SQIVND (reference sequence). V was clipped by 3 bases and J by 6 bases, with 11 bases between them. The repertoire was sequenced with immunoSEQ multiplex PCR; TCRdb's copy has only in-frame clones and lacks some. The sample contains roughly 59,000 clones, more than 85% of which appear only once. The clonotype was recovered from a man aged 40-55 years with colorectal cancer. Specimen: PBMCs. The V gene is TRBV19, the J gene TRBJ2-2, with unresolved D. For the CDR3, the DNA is TGTGCCAGTAGTATTACCCTGTACGCCGGGGAGCTGTTTTTT. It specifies CASSITLYAGELFF.